A single sample is the source of the 15 T cell receptor beta chains below, sequenced in a study of cytomegalovirus exposure and HLA in healthy donors. The PCR used 60 Vbeta and 13 Jbeta primers. TCRdb's copy holds only in-frame clones and misses some; the assay was immunoSEQ multiplex PCR. The sample contains 90,000 to 95,000 clones, roughly 78% of which appear only once. The sequenced material came from PBMCs. All receptors come from a male donor in good health and CMV-seropositive.

V gene TRBV15 combines with J gene TRBJ2-3; TRBD1 aligns across 12 bases. The CDR3 loop spans 16 amino acids. After removal of 5 bases from V and 4 bases from J, the junction contained 7 bases not matched to a gene. Germline V gene data show CDR1 as LNHNV and CDR2 as YYDKDF (reference sequence). The CDR3 sequence is CATSPLGQGASDTQYF. The CDR3 DNA reads as TGTGCCACCAGCCCCCTGGGACAGGGGGCCTCAGATACGCAGTATTTT.

The chain recombines TRBV27 with TRBJ2-5; D remains unclear. There are 12 residues in the CDR3. Germline-derived CDR1 and CDR2 are MNHEY and SMNVEV (reference sequence). Trimming left V 6 bases short and J 5 bases short, with 10 bases between. The CDR3 nucleotides read TGTGCCAGCAGCACTAATCCGGAGACCCAGTACTTC. It translates to CASSTNPETQYF.

The chain recombines TRBV7-8 with TRBJ1-1; D is undetermined. Germline CDR1 is SGHVS and CDR2 is FQNEAQ. V lost 5 bases, J lost 5 bases, and 18 bases lay in between. The CDR3 consists of 15 residues. The CDR3 DNA follows: TGTGCCAGCAGCCCCAACCGGGTTCGAGGTACTGAAGCTTTCTTT. This encodes CASSPNRVRGTEAFF.

This chain links TRBV5-1 with TRBJ1-4, with D possibly TRBD1 on 5 matching bases. V was clipped by 5 bases and J by 8 bases, with 19 bases between them. Germline loops: CDR1 SGHRS, CDR2 YFSETQ. This CDR3 is 15 amino acids long. The CDR3 loop is CASRFDQGRDEKLFF. For the CDR3, the DNA is TGCGCCAGCAGGTTTGATCAGGGAAGAGACGAAAAACTGTTTTTT. The whole variable domain, remainder taken from reference TRBV5-1 and TRBJ1-4, is KAGVTQTPRYLIKTRGQQVTLSCSPISGHRSVSWYQQTPGQGLQFLFEYFSETQRNKGNFPGRFSGRQFSNSRSEMNVSTLELGDSALYLCASRFDQGRDEKLFFGSGTQLSVL.

This clone has a handful of counts. This chain uses TRBV7-9 with TRBJ1-6, with D possibly TRBD1 on 6 matching bases. This CDR3 comprises 16 residues. Germline loops: CDR1 SEHNR, CDR2 FQNEAQ (reference sequence). V gave up 5 bases and J gave up 5 bases, with 16 bases separating them. CDR3 coding DNA: TGTGCCAGCAGCGTTACCGGGACAAGAGATAATTCACCCCTCCACTTT. Its translation: CASSVTGTRDNSPLHF.

J is TRBJ1-5 and V is TRBV27; possible D gene TRBD1, 5 bases. From germline, CDR1 is MNHEY and CDR2 SMNVEV (reference sequence). The CDR3 contains 12 residues. V shed 5 bases and J shed 10 bases, with 12 bases lying between them. The chain's CDR3 is CASSPGGYPQHF. In nucleotides, the CDR3 is TGTGCCAGCAGTCCCGGGGGGTATCCCCAGCATTTT.

The chain joins TRBV6-6 to TRBJ2-2; 7 nucleotides match TRBD1. Germline loops: CDR1 MNHNY, CDR2 SVGAGI (reference sequence). V lost 2 bases and J lost 2; bases outside the gene matches: 5. CDR3 size: 16 residues. The CDR3 is CASSYQRGHNTGELFF. Here the CDR3 DNA reads TGTGCCAGCAGTTACCAAAGGGGGCATAACACCGGGGAGCTGTTTTTT.

V usage is TRBV7-3 and J usage is TRBJ2-3, with 12 nucleotides matching TRBD1. The V and J ends lost 5 bases and 6 bases, in that order; junction bases with no gene match: 15. Germline V gives CDR1 SGHTA, CDR2 FQGTGA. This CDR3 contains 18 residues. CDR3 bases: TGTGCCAGCAGCCACCCACCGATGGGACAGGGGGCGTCGGATACGCAGTATTTT. It yields the protein CASSHPPMGQGASDTQYF.

Of note for this clone: The sample contains more than one DNA sequence encoding this CDR3. The rearrangement joins TRBV29-1 to TRBJ1-2; no clear D gene. Germline V CDR1 and CDR2: SQVTM, ANQGSEA. The CDR3 runs to 11 residues. V was trimmed by 6 bases and J by 3 bases, leaving 8 bases between them. The CDR3 loop reads CSVEIDYGYTF. The CDR3 DNA reads TGCAGCGTCGAAATCGACTATGGCTACACCTTC.

V gene TRBV27 combines with J gene TRBJ2-3, with 12 bases identical to TRBD1. The CDR3 is made up of 15 amino acids. Germline V gives CDR1 MNHEY, CDR2 SMNVEV (reference sequence). V was clipped by 4 bases and J by 5 bases; unmatched bases: 4. The CDR3 region is CASSSWDRGQDTQYF. The CDR3 region has the DNA TGTGCCAGCAGTTCATGGGACAGGGGGCAAGATACGCAGTATTTT.

This clone was seen only a few times. DNA of the CDR3: TGTGCCAGCGTGTGGGGGCGCGGCACAGATACGCAGTATTTT. Protein product: CASVWGRGTDTQYF. The genes are TRBV6-6 and TRBJ2-3, with D possibly TRBD1 on 6 matching bases. The germline gives CDR1 MNHNY, CDR2 SVGAGI (reference sequence). The CDR3 is made up of 14 amino acids. V was shortened by 8 bases and J by 1 base, with 13 bases between the two germline ends.

The V and J genes are TRBV29-1 and TRBJ2-7; 9 nucleotides line up with TRBD2. This CDR3 is built from 14 residues. The ends lost 4 bases at V and 1 base at J; junction bases unmatched: 5. Looked up from germline, CDR1 is SQVTM and CDR2 is ANQGSEA. Here the CDR3 DNA reads TGCAGCGTTGGATCCAGCGGGGGGTCCTACGAGCAGTACTTC. This codes for CSVGSSGGSYEQYF.

This chain links TRBV27 with TRBJ1-2; a possible D gene is TRBD1 (5 bases). This CDR3 is built from 13 residues. V gave up 3 bases and J gave up 3 bases, with 8 bases separating them. Germline V gene lookup returns CDR1 MNHEY and CDR2 SMNVEV (reference sequence). The DNA for the CDR3 is TGTGCCAGCAGTTTTACAGGAGACTATGGCTACACCTTC. It is translated as CASSFTGDYGYTF.

DNA for the CDR3: TGTGCCAGCAGCTCCAACCCTTGGGGGGGACGGGTCAACTATGGCTACACCTTC. Its translation: CASSSNPWGGRVNYGYTF. The V and J genes are TRBV7-9 and TRBJ1-2, with D perhaps matching TRBD1 (5 bases). Germline CDR1 and CDR2: SEHNR and FQNEAQ (reference sequence). CDR3 length equals 18 residues. The V gene lost 4 bases and the J gene lost 2 bases, with 23 bases spanning the gap.

V gene TRBV9 combines with J gene TRBJ1-2; TRBD1 is a possible D gene (6 bases). The ends were cut back, 3 bases at V and 4 bases at J, with 10 bases in the middle. The CDR3 covers 13 residues. The germline gives CDR1 SGDLS, CDR2 YYNGEE. This CDR3 is CASSGGPIYGYTF. CDR3 in DNA: TGTGCCAGCAGCGGGGGGCCCATCTATGGCTACACCTTC.